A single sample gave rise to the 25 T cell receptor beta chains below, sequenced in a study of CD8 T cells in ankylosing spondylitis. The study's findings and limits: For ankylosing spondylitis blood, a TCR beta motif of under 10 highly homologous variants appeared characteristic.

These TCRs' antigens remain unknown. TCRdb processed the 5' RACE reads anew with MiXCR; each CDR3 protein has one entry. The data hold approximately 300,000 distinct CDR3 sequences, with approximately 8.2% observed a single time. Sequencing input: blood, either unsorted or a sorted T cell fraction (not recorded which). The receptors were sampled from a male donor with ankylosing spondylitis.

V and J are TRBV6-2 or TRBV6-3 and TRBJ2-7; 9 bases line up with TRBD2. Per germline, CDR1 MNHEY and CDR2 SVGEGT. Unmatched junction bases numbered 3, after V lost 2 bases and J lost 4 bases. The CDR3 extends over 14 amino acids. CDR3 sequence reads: CASSYQAGGYEQYF. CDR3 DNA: TGTGCCAGCAGTTACCAAGCGGGAGGTTACGAGCAGTACTTC.

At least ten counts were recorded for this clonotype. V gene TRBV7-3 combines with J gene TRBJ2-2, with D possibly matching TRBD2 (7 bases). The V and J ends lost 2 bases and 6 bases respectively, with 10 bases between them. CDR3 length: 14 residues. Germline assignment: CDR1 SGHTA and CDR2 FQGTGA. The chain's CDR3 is CASSLQGRAGELFF. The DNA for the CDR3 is TGTGCCAGCAGCTTACAGGGGAGGGCCGGGGAGCTGTTTTTT.

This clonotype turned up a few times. The CDR3 is CSARVLTNTGELFF. The CDR3 DNA follows: TGCAGTGCTAGAGTACTTACGAACACCGGGGAGCTGTTTTTT. The chain joins TRBV20-1 to TRBJ2-2; D not resolved. Trimming took 1 base from V and 0 from J, leaving 6 bases between them. The CDR3 is 14 amino acids. The germline CDR1 and CDR2 sequences are DFQATT and SNEGSKA (reference sequence).

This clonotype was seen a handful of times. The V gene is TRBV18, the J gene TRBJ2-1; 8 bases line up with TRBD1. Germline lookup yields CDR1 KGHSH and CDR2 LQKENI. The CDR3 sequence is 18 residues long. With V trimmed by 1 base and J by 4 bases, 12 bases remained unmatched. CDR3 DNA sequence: TGTGCCAGCTCACCACGGGGGGCAGGGGGCTCGGAATACAATGAGCAGTTCTTC. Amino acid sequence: CASSPRGAGGSEYNEQFF.

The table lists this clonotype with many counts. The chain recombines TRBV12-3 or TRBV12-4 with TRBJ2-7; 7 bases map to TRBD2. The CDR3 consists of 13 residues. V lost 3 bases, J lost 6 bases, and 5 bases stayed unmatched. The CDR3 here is CASSFGREGEQYF. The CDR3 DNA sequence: TGTGCCAGCAGTTTTGGGAGGGAGGGCGAGCAGTACTTC.

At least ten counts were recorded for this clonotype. The CDR3 region has the DNA TGTGCCAGCAGCCAATCGGGACTAGTTCTCGAGCAGTACTTC. It specifies CASSQSGLVLEQYF. This chain links TRBV3-1 with TRBJ2-7; 8 bases line up with TRBD2. The CDR3 sequence is 14 residues long. The germline gives CDR1 LGHDT, CDR2 YNNKEL (reference sequence). The V gene end was trimmed by 2 bases and the J gene end by 6 bases; junction bases not matched to a gene: 6.

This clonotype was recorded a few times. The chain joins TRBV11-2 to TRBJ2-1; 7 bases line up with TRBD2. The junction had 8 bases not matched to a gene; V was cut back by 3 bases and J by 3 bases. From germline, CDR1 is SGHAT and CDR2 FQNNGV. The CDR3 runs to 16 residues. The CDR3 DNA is TGTGCCAGCAGCTTGGATTTGGGACTACTCTACAATGAGCAGTTCTTC. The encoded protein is CASSLDLGLLYNEQFF.

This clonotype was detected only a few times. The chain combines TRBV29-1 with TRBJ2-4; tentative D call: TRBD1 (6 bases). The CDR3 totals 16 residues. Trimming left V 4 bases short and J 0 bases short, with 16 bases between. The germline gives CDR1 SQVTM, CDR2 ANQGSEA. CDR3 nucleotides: TGCAGCGTTGTGTGGGGGCCAGGACTAGCCAAAAACATTCAGTACTTC. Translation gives CSVVWGPGLAKNIQYF.

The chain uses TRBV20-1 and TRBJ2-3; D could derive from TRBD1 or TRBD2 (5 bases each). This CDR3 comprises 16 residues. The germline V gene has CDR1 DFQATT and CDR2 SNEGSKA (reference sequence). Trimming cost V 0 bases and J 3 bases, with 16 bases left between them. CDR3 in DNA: TGCAGTGCTAGAGATAGTGTGGGGCGGGTAACAGATACGCAGTATTTT. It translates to CSARDSVGRVTDTQYF.

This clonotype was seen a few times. Here the CDR3 reads CSARDQAGSNQPQHF. The CDR3 bases are TGCAGTGCTAGAGATCAGGCGGGTAGCAATCAGCCCCAGCATTTT. The chain links TRBV20-1 to TRBJ1-5, with D unresolved. Looked up from germline, CDR1 is DFQATT and CDR2 is SNEGSKA (reference sequence). The CDR3 contains 15 residues. V lost 0 bases to trimming and J lost 0 bases, with 9 bases between them.

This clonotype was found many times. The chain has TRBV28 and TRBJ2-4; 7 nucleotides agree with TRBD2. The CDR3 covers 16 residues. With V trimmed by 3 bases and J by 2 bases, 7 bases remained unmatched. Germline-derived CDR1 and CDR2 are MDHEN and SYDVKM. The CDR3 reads CASSFPRTSPKNIQYF. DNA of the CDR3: TGTGCCAGCAGTTTCCCTCGGACTAGTCCCAAAAACATTCAGTACTTC.

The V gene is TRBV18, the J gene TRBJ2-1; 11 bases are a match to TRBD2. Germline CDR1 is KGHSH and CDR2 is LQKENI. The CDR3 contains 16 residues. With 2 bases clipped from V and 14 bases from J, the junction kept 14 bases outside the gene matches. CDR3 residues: CASSPITGLAEQTEFF. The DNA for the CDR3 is TGTGCCAGCTCACCAATTACGGGACTAGCGGAACAAACTGAGTTCTTC.

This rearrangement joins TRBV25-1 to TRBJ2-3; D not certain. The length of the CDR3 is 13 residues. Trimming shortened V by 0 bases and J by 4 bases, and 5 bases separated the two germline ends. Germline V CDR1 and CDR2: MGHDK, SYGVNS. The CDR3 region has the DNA TGTGCCAGCAGTGAATATAGAGCAGATACGCAGTATTTT. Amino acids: CASSEYRADTQYF.

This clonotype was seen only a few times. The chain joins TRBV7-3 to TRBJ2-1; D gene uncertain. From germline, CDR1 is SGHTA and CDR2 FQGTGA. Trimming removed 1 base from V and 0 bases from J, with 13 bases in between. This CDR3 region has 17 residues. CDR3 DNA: TGTGCCAGCAGCTTAATGGTGGCGAGTAGCTCCTACAATGAGCAGTTCTTC. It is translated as CASSLMVASSSYNEQFF.

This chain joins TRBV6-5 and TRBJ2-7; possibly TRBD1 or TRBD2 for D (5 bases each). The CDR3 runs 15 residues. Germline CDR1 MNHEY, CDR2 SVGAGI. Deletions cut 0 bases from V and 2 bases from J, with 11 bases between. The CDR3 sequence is CASSYSFGAPYEQYF. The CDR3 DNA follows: TGTGCCAGCAGTTACTCGTTCGGGGCCCCCTACGAGCAGTACTTC.

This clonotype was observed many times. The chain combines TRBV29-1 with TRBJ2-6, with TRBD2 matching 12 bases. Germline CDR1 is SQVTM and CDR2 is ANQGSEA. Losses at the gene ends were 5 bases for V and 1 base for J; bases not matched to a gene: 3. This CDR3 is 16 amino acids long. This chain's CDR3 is CSVFLAGGSGANVLTF. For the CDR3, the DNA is TGCAGCGTTTTCCTAGCGGGAGGGTCTGGGGCCAACGTCCTGACTTTC.

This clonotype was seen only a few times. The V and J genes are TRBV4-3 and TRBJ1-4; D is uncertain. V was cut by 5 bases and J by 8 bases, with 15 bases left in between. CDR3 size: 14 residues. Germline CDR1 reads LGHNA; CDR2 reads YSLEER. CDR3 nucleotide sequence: TGCGCCAGCAGCGTATTCCCGGACGGAGAAAAACTGTTTTTT. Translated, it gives CASSVFPDGEKLFF.

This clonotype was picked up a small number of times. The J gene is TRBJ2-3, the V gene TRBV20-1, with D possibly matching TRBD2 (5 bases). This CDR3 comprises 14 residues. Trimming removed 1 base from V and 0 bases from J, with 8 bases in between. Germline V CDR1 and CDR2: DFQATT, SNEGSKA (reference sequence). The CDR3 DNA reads TGCAGTGCTAGAGGAGCGGTTAGCACAGATACGCAGTATTTT. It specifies CSARGAVSTDTQYF.

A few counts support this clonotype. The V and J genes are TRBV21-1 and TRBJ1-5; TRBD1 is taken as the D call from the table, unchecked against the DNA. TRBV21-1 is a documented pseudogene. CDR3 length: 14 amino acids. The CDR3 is CASKEGGAVQPQHF. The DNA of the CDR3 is TGTGCCAGCAAAGAGGGGGGGGCGGTTCAGCCCCAGCATTTT.

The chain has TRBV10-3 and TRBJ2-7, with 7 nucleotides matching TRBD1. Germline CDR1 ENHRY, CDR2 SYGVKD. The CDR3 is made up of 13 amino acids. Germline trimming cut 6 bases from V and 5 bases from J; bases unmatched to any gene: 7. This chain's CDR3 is CAISPQGSHEQYF. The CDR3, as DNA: TGTGCCATCAGCCCACAGGGGTCCCACGAGCAGTACTTC.

The CDR3 loop is CASSYAGQGRLNSNQPQHF. The DNA of the CDR3 is TGTGCCAGCAGTTACGCGGGACAGGGGCGACTCAATAGCAATCAGCCCCAGCATTTT. This rearrangement joins TRBV6-5 to TRBJ1-5; 10 bases align to TRBD1. The CDR3 is 19 amino acids. Germline V gene data show CDR1 as MNHEY and CDR2 as SVGAGI. The V gene end was trimmed by 2 bases and the J gene end by 0 bases; junction bases not matched to a gene: 10.

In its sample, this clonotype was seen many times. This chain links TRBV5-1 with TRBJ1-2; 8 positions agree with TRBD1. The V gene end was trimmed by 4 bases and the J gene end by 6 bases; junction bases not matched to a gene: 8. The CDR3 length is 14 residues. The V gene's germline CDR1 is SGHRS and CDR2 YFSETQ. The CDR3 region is CASSRQGNDDGYTF. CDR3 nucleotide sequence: TGCGCCAGCAGCCGACAGGGGAATGACGATGGCTACACCTTC.

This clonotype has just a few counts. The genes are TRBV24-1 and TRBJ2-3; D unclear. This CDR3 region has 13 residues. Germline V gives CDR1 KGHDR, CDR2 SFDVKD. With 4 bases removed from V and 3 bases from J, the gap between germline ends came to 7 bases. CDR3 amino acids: CATSDHSTDTQYF. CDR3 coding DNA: TGTGCCACCAGTGACCACAGTACAGATACGCAGTATTTT.

CDR3 bases: TGTGCCAGCAGTTTGAGAGGGGGCGCTACCCTCAATCAGCCCCAGCATTTT. This codes for CASSLRGGATLNQPQHF. The chain has TRBV28 and TRBJ1-5, with 7 bases lining up with TRBD1. The CDR3 sequence is 17 residues long. From germline, CDR1 is MDHEN and CDR2 SYDVKM. The junction had 11 bases not matched to a gene; V was cut back by 3 bases and J by 3 bases.

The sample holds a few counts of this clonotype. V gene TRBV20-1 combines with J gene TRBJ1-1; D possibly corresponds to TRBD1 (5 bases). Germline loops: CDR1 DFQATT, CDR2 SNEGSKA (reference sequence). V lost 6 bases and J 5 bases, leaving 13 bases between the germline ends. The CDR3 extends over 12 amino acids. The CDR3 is CSAYLTVTEAFF. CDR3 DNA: TGCAGTGCCTATTTGACAGTTACTGAAGCTTTCTTT.